This T cell receptor (beta chain) was recorded in a study of blood T cell repertoires in COVID-19. This clone was recorded only once. V dropped 2 bases and J dropped 4 bases, with 5 bases sitting between them. Germline CDR1 reads SQVTM; CDR2 reads ANQGSEA. CDR3 length: 11 residues. Assay: immunoSEQ multiplex PCR; the TCRdb copy retains only in-frame clones and omits some. This sample yields approximately 190,000 clones, of which around 87% are seen a single time; roughly 25% belongs to the top ten. Sequencing was done on a sample of PBMCs or T cells enriched from blood (not recorded which). The TCR comes from a woman aged 40-49 years in a cohort exposed to, infected with or recovered from COVID-19 (not recorded which). The chain uses TRBV29-1 and TRBJ1-2; no clear D. The CDR3: CSVESSYGYTF. CDR3 bases: TGCAGCGTTGAATCCAGCTATGGCTACACCTTC. Together with reference TRBV29-1 and TRBJ1-2, the CDR3 gives the full variable domain: SAVISQKPSRDICQRGTSLTIQCQVDSQVTMMFWYRQQPGQSLTLIATANQGSEATYESGFVIDKFPISRPNLTFSTLTVSNMSPEDSSIYLCSVESSYGYTFGSGTRLTVV.